A selection of T cell receptor beta chains follows, all from one sample in a study of cytomegalovirus exposure and HLA in healthy donors. Here immunoSEQ multiplex PCR was the method, and the copy in TCRdb shows in-frame clones only, minus some. The sample records some 100,000 clones, approximately 71% being singletons. Sequencing input: PBMCs. The receptors originated from a man aged 35 to 55 in good health and CMV-seronegative. Each CDR3 is given with its conserved first and last residue. Each record gives: J gene, clone size, V gene, CDR3 protein. Clone size is stated in some rows and not others, as once, few, many or a class when expanded.

j_gene: TRBJ1-1
abundance: NA
v_gene: TRBV7-2
CDR3aa: CASSSAASTATWNTEAFF

j_gene: TRBJ2-2
abundance: NA
v_gene: TRBV19
CDR3aa: CASSFPTGPNTGELFF

j_gene: TRBJ1-3
abundance: NA
v_gene: TRBV4-1
CDR3aa: CASSQNPGVGNTIYF

j_gene: TRBJ2-6
abundance: NA
v_gene: TRBV19
CDR3aa: CASSIENMYYGANVLTF

j_gene: TRBJ2-6
abundance: NA
v_gene: TRBV28
CDR3aa: CASSSRTGYYRGANVLTF

j_gene: TRBJ2-1
abundance: few
v_gene: TRBV5-6
CDR3aa: CASSRGNEQFF

j_gene: NA
abundance: NA
v_gene: TRBV28
CDR3aa: CASSPGLAVSYEQYF

j_gene: TRBJ2-3
abundance: NA
v_gene: TRBV18
CDR3aa: CASSPRAGGITDTQYF

j_gene: TRBJ1-5
abundance: NA
v_gene: TRBV19
CDR3aa: CASSPTGQGTASNQPQHF

j_gene: TRBJ2-7
abundance: once
v_gene: TRBV7-2
CDR3aa: CASSLSRQGVYEQYF

j_gene: TRBJ1-2
abundance: NA
v_gene: TRBV6-5
CDR3aa: CASSHPRRGDYGYTF

j_gene: TRBJ1-1
abundance: once
v_gene: TRBV9
CDR3aa: CASSVGGGAGAFF

j_gene: TRBJ1-1
abundance: NA
v_gene: TRBV7-9
CDR3aa: CASSWDTSNTEAFF

j_gene: TRBJ2-2
abundance: NA
v_gene: TRBV13
CDR3aa: CASSFDRGIGTGELFF

j_gene: TRBJ2-7
abundance: few
v_gene: TRBV4-2
CDR3aa: CASSQDQGGEQYF

j_gene: TRBJ2-7
abundance: NA
v_gene: TRBV19
CDR3aa: CASSGIPGHEQYF

j_gene: TRBJ2-1
abundance: NA
v_gene: TRBV7-9
CDR3aa: CASGGETSGVVEQFF

j_gene: TRBJ1-2
abundance: NA
v_gene: TRBV4-2
CDR3aa: CASSQATVSNYGYTF

j_gene: TRBJ2-4
abundance: NA
v_gene: TRBV13
CDR3aa: CASSFQQSNIQYF